Listed below are T cell receptor beta chains from one sample, sequenced in a study of T cells after yellow fever vaccination. MiXCR was run by TCRdb on the 5' RACE reads, yielding one entry per CDR3 protein. The sample contains about 340,000 distinct CDR3 sequences, under 15% of which appear only once. The sample in question was CD4+ T cells sorted from PBMCs, obtained 15 days after the yellow fever booster vaccination. The source is a man aged 18-30 years who received the YFV17D yellow fever vaccine. Each CDR3 is given with its conserved first and last residue. Each record gives: D gene, J gene, clone size, V gene, CDR3 DNA, CDR3 protein. The D gene is left open where the match is weak. Expanded clones get a size class; other rows say once, few or many, or leave the size out.

D gene: TRBD1
J gene: TRBJ1-4
clone size: NA
V gene: TRBV7-2
CDR3 DNA: TGTGCCAGCAGCTTCCCCTTAGGGGGCCTAGTTGAAAAACTGTTTTTT
CDR3 protein: CASSFPLGGLVEKLFF

D gene: NA
J gene: TRBJ2-3
clone size: many
V gene: TRBV5-1
CDR3 DNA: TGCGCCAGCAGCTTGGGTTCGGATACTCGGGGGCCAGATACGCAGTATTTT
CDR3 protein: CASSLGSDTRGPDTQYF

D gene: TRBD1
J gene: TRBJ2-4
clone size: NA
V gene: TRBV18
CDR3 DNA: TGTGCCAGCTCACCCCCCGAAGACAGGGCGGGCATTCAGTACTTC
CDR3 protein: CASSPPEDRAGIQYF

D gene: NA
J gene: TRBJ1-5
clone size: few
V gene: TRBV12-3/TRBV12-4
CDR3 DNA: TGTGCCAGCAGTTTAGGTGGGACAAGGGTTAATCAGCCCCAGCATTTT
CDR3 protein: CASSLGGTRVNQPQHF

D gene: NA
J gene: TRBJ2-5
clone size: few
V gene: TRBV4-2
CDR3 DNA: TGTGCCAGCAGCCAAGGGGCTAGGGGCAGGGGCAAAGAGACCCAGTACTTC
CDR3 protein: CASSQGARGRGKETQYF

D gene: TRBD2
J gene: TRBJ2-1
clone size: many
V gene: TRBV11-2
CDR3 DNA: TGTGCCAGCAGCTTAACTAGCGGGGGGGGATGGACCTACAATGAGCAGTTCTTC
CDR3 protein: CASSLTSGGGWTYNEQFF

D gene: NA
J gene: TRBJ2-5
clone size: NA
V gene: TRBV2
CDR3 DNA: TGTGCCAGCAGCCCCCGGACGGGACCCGGGGCCCAGTACTTC
CDR3 protein: CASSPRTGPGAQYF

D gene: NA
J gene: TRBJ1-2
clone size: few
V gene: TRBV7-9
CDR3 DNA: TGTGCCAGCAGCTTAGGAGAGGGAGCAAACTATGGCTACACCTTC
CDR3 protein: CASSLGEGANYGYTF

D gene: NA
J gene: TRBJ1-5
clone size: few
V gene: TRBV30
CDR3 DNA: TGTGCCTGGGGCCAGGGGCTTAGCAATCAGCCCCAGCATTTT
CDR3 protein: CAWGQGLSNQPQHF

D gene: NA
J gene: TRBJ1-4
clone size: NA
V gene: TRBV21-1
CDR3 DNA: TGTGCCAGCAGCAAAGGGACAGACTATAATGAAAAACTGTTTTTT
CDR3 protein: CASSKGTDYNEKLFF

D gene: TRBD1
J gene: TRBJ2-5
clone size: few
V gene: TRBV5-1
CDR3 DNA: TGCGCCAGCAGCTTGGTATGGGACAGGGGGAAAGAGACCCAGTACTTC
CDR3 protein: CASSLVWDRGKETQYF